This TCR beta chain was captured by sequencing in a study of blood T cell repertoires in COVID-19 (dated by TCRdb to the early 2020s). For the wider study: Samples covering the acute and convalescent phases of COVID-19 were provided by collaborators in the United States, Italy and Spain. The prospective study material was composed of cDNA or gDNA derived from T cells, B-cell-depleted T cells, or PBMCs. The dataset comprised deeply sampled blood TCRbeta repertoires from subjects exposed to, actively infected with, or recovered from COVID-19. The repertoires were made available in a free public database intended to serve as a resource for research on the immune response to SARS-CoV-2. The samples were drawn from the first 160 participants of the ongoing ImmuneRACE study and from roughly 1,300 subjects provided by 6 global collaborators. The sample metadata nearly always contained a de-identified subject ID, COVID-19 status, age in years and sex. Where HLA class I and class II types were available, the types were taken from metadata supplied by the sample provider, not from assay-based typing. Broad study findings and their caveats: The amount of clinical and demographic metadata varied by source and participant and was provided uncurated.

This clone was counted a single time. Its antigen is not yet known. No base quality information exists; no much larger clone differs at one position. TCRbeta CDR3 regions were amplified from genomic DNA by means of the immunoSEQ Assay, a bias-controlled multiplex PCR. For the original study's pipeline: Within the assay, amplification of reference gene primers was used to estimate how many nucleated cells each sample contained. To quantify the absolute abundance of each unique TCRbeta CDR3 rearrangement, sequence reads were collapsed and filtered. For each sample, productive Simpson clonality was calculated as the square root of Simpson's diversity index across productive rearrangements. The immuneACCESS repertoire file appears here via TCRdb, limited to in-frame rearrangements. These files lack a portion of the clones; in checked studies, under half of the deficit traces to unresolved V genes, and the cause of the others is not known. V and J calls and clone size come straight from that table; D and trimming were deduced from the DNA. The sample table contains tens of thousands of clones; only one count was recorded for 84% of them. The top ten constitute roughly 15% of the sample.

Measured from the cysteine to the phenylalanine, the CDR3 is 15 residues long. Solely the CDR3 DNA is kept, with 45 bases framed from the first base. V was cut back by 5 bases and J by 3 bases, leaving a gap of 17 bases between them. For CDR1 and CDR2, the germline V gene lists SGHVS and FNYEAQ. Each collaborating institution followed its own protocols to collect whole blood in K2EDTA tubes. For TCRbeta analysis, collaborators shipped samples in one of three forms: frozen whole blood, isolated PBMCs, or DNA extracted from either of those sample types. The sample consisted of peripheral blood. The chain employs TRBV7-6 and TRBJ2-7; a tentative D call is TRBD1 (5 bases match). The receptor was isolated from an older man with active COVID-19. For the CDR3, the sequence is CASSPTEILFYEQYF. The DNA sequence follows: TGTGCCAGCAGCCCGACAGAGATCCTTTTCTACGAGCAGTACTTC.